The clone carrying this T cell receptor beta chain was detected a few times. Its matching antigen is unknown. CDR3 length: 18 amino acids. This specimen comes from a study of cytomegalovirus exposure and HLA in healthy donors. For the study at large: Unique TCR beta sequences numbering about 100 million came from 190 million or so T cells in an earlier analysis. Notes on the study in general: The study flagged roughly 160 TCR beta chains as cytomegalovirus-associated.

Primers included in the PCR were 60 Vbeta and 13 Jbeta primers. Using immunoSEQ multiplex PCR, the repertoire was profiled, and TCRdb retains in-frame clones only, with some absent. Of 130,000 or so clones in the sample, approximately 80% were seen once. The clonotype comes from a man between 35 and 55 years old in good health and CMV-seronegative. The V call is TRBV12-1, the J call TRBJ2-6; the table's D call, TRBD1, was not checked against the DNA. TRBV12-1 is flagged as a pseudogene. The source material was PBMCs. The CDR3: CASSPLGQGMAGANVLTF. In DNA form, the CDR3 reads TGTGCCAGCAGCCCCCTGGGACAGGGGATGGCTGGGGCCAACGTCCTGACTTTC.